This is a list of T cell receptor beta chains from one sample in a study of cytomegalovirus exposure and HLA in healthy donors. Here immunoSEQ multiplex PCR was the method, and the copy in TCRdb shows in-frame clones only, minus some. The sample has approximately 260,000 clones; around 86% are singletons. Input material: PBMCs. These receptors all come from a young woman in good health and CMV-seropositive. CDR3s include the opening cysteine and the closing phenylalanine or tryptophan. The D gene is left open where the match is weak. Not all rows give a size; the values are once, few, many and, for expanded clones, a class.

cdr3_nt: TGTGCCTGGAATCACTACGGGGGAGCCCAGGGTTATGGGGAGCTGTTTTTT
cdr3_aa: CAWNHYGGAQGYGELFF
v_call: TRBV30
j_call: TRBJ2-2
d_call: -
clone_size: -

cdr3_nt: TGTGCCAGCAGCTTAGCACTAGCGGGGTACAATGAGCAGTTCTTC
cdr3_aa: CASSLALAGYNEQFF
v_call: TRBV7-9
j_call: TRBJ2-1
d_call: TRBD2
clone_size: -

cdr3_nt: TGTGCCAGGGTTCGACTAGCGGGAGATTTCAAGGGGAATGAGCAGTTCTTC
cdr3_aa: CARVRLAGDFKGNEQFF
v_call: TRBV2
j_call: TRBJ2-1
d_call: TRBD2
clone_size: -

cdr3_nt: TGTGCCAGCAAATTAGCGGGAGACCCAGATACGCAGTATTTT
cdr3_aa: CASKLAGDPDTQYF
v_call: TRBV2
j_call: TRBJ2-3
d_call: TRBD2
clone_size: -

cdr3_nt: TGTGCCATCACTTCCGGGATTTACACCGGGGAGCTGTTTTTT
cdr3_aa: CAITSGIYTGELFF
v_call: TRBV10-3
j_call: TRBJ2-2
d_call: -
clone_size: -

cdr3_nt: TGCGCCAGCAGCTTTACAGGACAAGAGACCCAGTACTTC
cdr3_aa: CASSFTGQETQYF
v_call: TRBV5-1
j_call: TRBJ2-5
d_call: -
clone_size: once

cdr3_nt: TGTGCCAGCAGCTTAGAACAGGGGGCGTACAATGAGCAGTTCTTC
cdr3_aa: CASSLEQGAYNEQFF
v_call: TRBV11-1
j_call: TRBJ2-1
d_call: TRBD1
clone_size: once

cdr3_nt: TGCGCCAGCAGCTTCGTCGGGGACACTGAAGCTTTCTTT
cdr3_aa: CASSFVGDTEAFF
v_call: TRBV5-1
j_call: TRBJ1-1
d_call: -
clone_size: -

cdr3_nt: TGTGCCAGCTCAGACAGACAGGGGGGTCAGCCCCAGCATTTT
cdr3_aa: CASSDRQGGQPQHF
v_call: TRBV18
j_call: TRBJ1-5
d_call: TRBD1
clone_size: -

cdr3_nt: TGTGCCAGCTCACCCCAGCTAGCGGGAGGAGATACGCAGTATTTT
cdr3_aa: CASSPQLAGGDTQYF
v_call: TRBV18
j_call: TRBJ2-3
d_call: TRBD2
clone_size: -

cdr3_nt: TGCAGCGCCACAGGGGGCCGCAATCAGCCCCAGCATTTT
cdr3_aa: CSATGGRNQPQHF
v_call: TRBV29-1
j_call: TRBJ1-5
d_call: TRBD1
clone_size: -

cdr3_nt: TGTGCCAGCAGTCGAAGACAGACATACTACGAGCAGTACTTC
cdr3_aa: CASSRRQTYYEQYF
v_call: TRBV2
j_call: TRBJ2-7
d_call: -
clone_size: -

cdr3_nt: TGTGCCAGCAGTTTTCCGACAGTCTATGGCTACACCTTC
cdr3_aa: CASSFPTVYGYTF
v_call: TRBV28
j_call: TRBJ1-2
d_call: -
clone_size: -

cdr3_nt: TGCGCCAGCAGCCAAGTAGAGTCGGACAGGGAGAACACTGAAGCTTTCTTT
cdr3_aa: CASSQVESDRENTEAFF
v_call: TRBV4-1
j_call: TRBJ1-1
d_call: TRBD1
clone_size: -

cdr3_nt: TGCGCCAGCAGCTTGGTCGACGGGAATGAAAAACTGTTTTTT
cdr3_aa: CASSLVDGNEKLFF
v_call: TRBV5-1
j_call: TRBJ1-4
d_call: -
clone_size: -

cdr3_nt: TGCGCCAGCAGCTTGGGGTTAGCGGGAGGGCTGAACAATGAGCAGTTCTTC
cdr3_aa: CASSLGLAGGLNNEQFF
v_call: TRBV5-1
j_call: TRBJ2-1
d_call: TRBD2
clone_size: -

cdr3_nt: TGTGCCAGCAGCTTCGACTTGAACACTGAAGCTTTCTTT
cdr3_aa: CASSFDLNTEAFF
v_call: TRBV5-4
j_call: TRBJ1-1
d_call: -
clone_size: -

cdr3_nt: TGCAGCGTGGGGGAGGGAGTGGTTGAGTACTTC
cdr3_aa: CSVGEGVVEYF
v_call: TRBV29-1
j_call: TRBJ2-7
d_call: TRBD2
clone_size: -

cdr3_nt: TGCGCCAGCAGTCAAGCCAAGGGGAAAGGCTATGGCTACACCTTC
cdr3_aa: CASSQAKGKGYGYTF
v_call: TRBV4-1
j_call: TRBJ1-2
d_call: -
clone_size: once

cdr3_nt: TGCAGCGCCCGTTCGGGGTTAAATCAGCCCCAGCATTTT
cdr3_aa: CSARSGLNQPQHF
v_call: TRBV29-1
j_call: TRBJ1-5
d_call: -
clone_size: -

cdr3_nt: TGTGCAATAAGACCAGGGATTTACTCCTACGAGCAGTACTTC
cdr3_aa: CAIRPGIYSYEQYF
v_call: TRBV2
j_call: TRBJ2-7
d_call: -
clone_size: -

cdr3_nt: TGTGCCAGCAGTTCAACAGGGGGCCCACAAGAGACCCAGTACTTC
cdr3_aa: CASSSTGGPQETQYF
v_call: TRBV11-2
j_call: TRBJ2-5
d_call: TRBD1
clone_size: -

cdr3_nt: TGTGCCAGCAGGGGGCTGGGACAGGGGGATGAAAAACTGTTTTTT
cdr3_aa: CASRGLGQGDEKLFF
v_call: TRBV27
j_call: TRBJ1-4
d_call: TRBD1
clone_size: -

cdr3_nt: TGTGCCACCAGCAGAGATCGAGCAGGGTGGGAAAAACTGTTTTTT
cdr3_aa: CATSRDRAGWEKLFF
v_call: TRBV15
j_call: TRBJ1-4
d_call: -
clone_size: -

cdr3_nt: TGCAGCGTATGCTCGGGGTCGAACACTGAAGCTTTCTTT
cdr3_aa: CSVCSGSNTEAFF
v_call: TRBV29-1
j_call: TRBJ1-1
d_call: -
clone_size: -

cdr3_nt: TGTGCCAGTAGTGTAGCGACTAACACCGGGGAGCTGTTTTTT
cdr3_aa: CASSVATNTGELFF
v_call: TRBV19
j_call: TRBJ2-2
d_call: -
clone_size: -

cdr3_nt: TGTGCCAGCAGCTTAGACATAGCGGGGCCCTACAATGAGCAGTTCTTC
cdr3_aa: CASSLDIAGPYNEQFF
v_call: TRBV7-3
j_call: TRBJ2-1
d_call: TRBD2
clone_size: -

cdr3_nt: TGTGCCAGCAGCAGGGGACAGGGGACCTACGAGCAGTACTTC
cdr3_aa: CASSRGQGTYEQYF
v_call: TRBV7-9
j_call: TRBJ2-7
d_call: TRBD1
clone_size: -

cdr3_nt: TGTGCCAGCAGTTACTCCTTCGGGGAGCTGTTTTTT
cdr3_aa: CASSYSFGELFF
v_call: TRBV6-5
j_call: TRBJ2-2
d_call: -
clone_size: -

cdr3_nt: TGTGCCAGCAGTCCGACAGTTAACACTGAAGCTTTCTTT
cdr3_aa: CASSPTVNTEAFF
v_call: TRBV27
j_call: TRBJ1-1
d_call: -
clone_size: -

cdr3_nt: TGCGCCAGCAGCCGGAAACCAGACGGGACAGGGGTTTCGGAGGAGCAGTTCTTC
cdr3_aa: CASSRKPDGTGVSEEQFF
v_call: TRBV5-1
j_call: TRBJ2-1
d_call: TRBD1
clone_size: -

cdr3_nt: TGTGCCAGCAGTGCAAATTTAGACACTGAAGCTTTCTTT
cdr3_aa: CASSANLDTEAFF
v_call: TRBV6-4
j_call: TRBJ1-1
d_call: -
clone_size: -

cdr3_nt: TGTGCCAGCAGACAAATAGCGGGAGGCCCCGATACGCAGTATTTT
cdr3_aa: CASRQIAGGPDTQYF
v_call: TRBV7-3
j_call: TRBJ2-3
d_call: TRBD2
clone_size: -

cdr3_nt: TGTGCCAGTAGTGCCCAGGGGGCTCGGCGTGGCTACACCTTC
cdr3_aa: CASSAQGARRGYTF
v_call: TRBV19
j_call: TRBJ1-2
d_call: TRBD1
clone_size: -

cdr3_nt: TGTGCCAGCAGTCAACCTTTTCTAGCGCTCGAGCAGTACTTC
cdr3_aa: CASSQPFLALEQYF
v_call: TRBV28
j_call: TRBJ2-7
d_call: -
clone_size: -

cdr3_nt: TGTGCCAGCAGCTTACTCGGGGATAACTATGGCTACACCTTC
cdr3_aa: CASSLLGDNYGYTF
v_call: TRBV7-9
j_call: TRBJ1-2
d_call: -
clone_size: -

cdr3_nt: TGTGCCAGCAGCGCCCTTAGCGGGGTAGGGATCTACGAGCAGTACTTC
cdr3_aa: CASSALSGVGIYEQYF
v_call: TRBV9
j_call: TRBJ2-7
d_call: TRBD2
clone_size: -

cdr3_nt: TGTGCCAGTAGCCAGACAGGGGGGATTAATCTTTCGGAGCAGTACTTC
cdr3_aa: CASSQTGGINLSEQYF
v_call: TRBV19
j_call: TRBJ2-7
d_call: TRBD1
clone_size: -

cdr3_nt: TGTGCCAGTAGTATATCGGGGGGGACCTACGAGCAGTACTTC
cdr3_aa: CASSISGGTYEQYF
v_call: TRBV19
j_call: TRBJ2-7
d_call: TRBD2
clone_size: -

cdr3_nt: TGTGCCAGCAGCCAAGAGCCGACTAGCGGATACAATGAGCAGTTCTTC
cdr3_aa: CASSQEPTSGYNEQFF
v_call: TRBV4-2
j_call: TRBJ2-1
d_call: TRBD2
clone_size: few

cdr3_nt: TGTGCCAGCAAAATGACTAGCGGATGGGACTCCTACAATGAGCAGTTCTTC
cdr3_aa: CASKMTSGWDSYNEQFF
v_call: TRBV2
j_call: TRBJ2-1
d_call: TRBD2
clone_size: -

cdr3_nt: TGTGCCAGCAGCTTGGCCGGGACAGGGACCTTAGGGAACATTCAGTACTTC
cdr3_aa: CASSLAGTGTLGNIQYF
v_call: TRBV5-6
j_call: TRBJ2-4
d_call: TRBD1
clone_size: -

cdr3_nt: TGCAGCGGACAACGGGGGGGTTCGGACACTGAAGCTTTCTTT
cdr3_aa: CSGQRGGSDTEAFF
v_call: TRBV29-1
j_call: TRBJ1-1
d_call: -
clone_size: -

cdr3_nt: TGCGCCAGCAGCCAAGTCCTCAGGGGGACCAGCTCCTACGAGCAGTACTTC
cdr3_aa: CASSQVLRGTSSYEQYF
v_call: TRBV4-1
j_call: TRBJ2-7
d_call: TRBD1
clone_size: -

cdr3_nt: TGTGCCAGCAGCCCGCCAGGCACAGATACGCAGTATTTT
cdr3_aa: CASSPPGTDTQYF
v_call: TRBV6-1
j_call: TRBJ2-3
d_call: -
clone_size: -

cdr3_nt: TGTGCCAGCAGCGTAGGGGGGGGCGGGACGAACACCGGGGAGCTGTTTTTT
cdr3_aa: CASSVGGGGTNTGELFF
v_call: TRBV9
j_call: TRBJ2-2
d_call: -
clone_size: -

cdr3_nt: TGTGCCAGCAGCTTTCAACAGGGGGAGCAGTTCTTC
cdr3_aa: CASSFQQGEQFF
v_call: TRBV7-3
j_call: TRBJ2-1
d_call: TRBD1
clone_size: -

cdr3_nt: TGCGCCAGCAGCTACCAATCTGGCGGCGCCACCTACGAGCAGTACTTC
cdr3_aa: CASSYQSGGATYEQYF
v_call: TRBV5-1
j_call: TRBJ2-7
d_call: -
clone_size: -

cdr3_nt: TGTGCCAGCATTCTATACGCGTACGGAAACACCATATATTTT
cdr3_aa: CASILYAYGNTIYF
v_call: TRBV6-4
j_call: TRBJ1-3
d_call: -
clone_size: -

cdr3_nt: TGTGCCAGCAGCTTAGGGCACAGGGACACCGGGGAGCTGTTTTTT
cdr3_aa: CASSLGHRDTGELFF
v_call: TRBV11-2
j_call: TRBJ2-2
d_call: -
clone_size: -

cdr3_nt: TGCGCCAGCAGCGATGGGACTAGCGGGAATGAGCAGTTCTTC
cdr3_aa: CASSDGTSGNEQFF
v_call: TRBV10-2
j_call: TRBJ2-1
d_call: TRBD2
clone_size: -

cdr3_nt: TGCGCCAGCAGCCAAGAAGTCGGTCTAGCGGGAGGCCGACGCTCTAGCACAGATACGCAGTATTTT
cdr3_aa: CASSQEVGLAGGRRSSTDTQYF
v_call: TRBV4-1
j_call: TRBJ2-3
d_call: TRBD2
clone_size: -

cdr3_nt: TGTGCCAGCAGCCAAGAATCGTCCCAGATTTTCGGCTACACCTTC
cdr3_aa: CASSQESSQIFGYTF
v_call: TRBV4-2
j_call: TRBJ1-2
d_call: -
clone_size: -

cdr3_nt: TGTGCCAGCAGCTCCACCAGGGGGCCTGGAAACACCATATATTTT
cdr3_aa: CASSSTRGPGNTIYF
v_call: TRBV5-6
j_call: TRBJ1-3
d_call: TRBD1
clone_size: -

cdr3_nt: TGCGCCAGCAGTCAATCGAGACGGCACAGACAAGAGACCCAGTACTTC
cdr3_aa: CASSQSRRHRQETQYF
v_call: TRBV23-1
j_call: TRBJ2-5
d_call: -
clone_size: -

cdr3_nt: TGTGCCAGCAGTTTGAAACTAGCGGGATACAATGAGCAGTTCTTC
cdr3_aa: CASSLKLAGYNEQFF
v_call: TRBV27
j_call: TRBJ2-1
d_call: TRBD2
clone_size: -

cdr3_nt: TGCGCCAGCAGCTTGGATAGCGGGAGGATCCCCGGGGAGCTGTTTTTT
cdr3_aa: CASSLDSGRIPGELFF
v_call: TRBV5-1
j_call: TRBJ2-2
d_call: TRBD2
clone_size: -

cdr3_nt: TGTGCCAGCAGCTTAACAGGGGGTGGAAACACCATATATTTT
cdr3_aa: CASSLTGGGNTIYF
v_call: TRBV7-3
j_call: TRBJ1-3
d_call: -
clone_size: once